The clone carrying this T cell receptor (beta chain) has at least ten counts. This record belongs to a study of T-cell reconstitution after alpha-beta-depleted transplantation in children. Library preparation (for TCRbeta) was performed with unique molecular identifiers. One entry per CDR3 protein results from TCRdb running MiXCR on the PCR reads. The sample contains about 610,000 distinct CDR3 sequences, roughly a tenth of which appear only once. V shed 4 bases and J 4 bases; nucleotides not matched to a gene: 6. Germline V gives CDR1 SGHRS, CDR2 YFSETQ. There are 14 residues in the CDR3. The TCR originated in a human donor who donated a stem cell graft to a child with acute myeloid leukemia. The rearrangement uses TRBV5-1 and TRBJ1-2; the match to TRBD1 covers 8 bases. The specimen comprised PBMCs from the stem cell graft donor, sampled from the stem cell graft. CDR3 in amino acids: CASSPGQALYGYTF. The CDR3 DNA reads as TGCGCCAGCAGCCCGGGACAGGCCCTCTATGGCTACACCTTC.